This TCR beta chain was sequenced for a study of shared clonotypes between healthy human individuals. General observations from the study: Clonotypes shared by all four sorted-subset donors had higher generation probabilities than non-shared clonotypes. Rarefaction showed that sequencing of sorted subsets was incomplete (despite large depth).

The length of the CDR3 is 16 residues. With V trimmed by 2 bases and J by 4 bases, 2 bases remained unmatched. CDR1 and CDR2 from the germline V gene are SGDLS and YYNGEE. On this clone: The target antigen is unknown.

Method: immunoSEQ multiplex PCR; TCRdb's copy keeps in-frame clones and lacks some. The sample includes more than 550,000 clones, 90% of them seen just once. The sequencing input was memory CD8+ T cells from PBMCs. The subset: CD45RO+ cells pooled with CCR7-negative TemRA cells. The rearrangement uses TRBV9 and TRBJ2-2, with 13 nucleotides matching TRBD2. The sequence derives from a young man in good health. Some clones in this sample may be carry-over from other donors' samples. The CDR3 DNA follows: TGTGCCAGCAGCGTTCGACTAGCGGGAGGCACCGGGGAGCTGTTTTTT. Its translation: CASSVRLAGGTGELFF.